The 10 T cell receptor beta chains reported below all come from one sample, sequenced in a study of blood T cell repertoires in COVID-19. The protocol was immunoSEQ multiplex PCR, while the TCRdb copy is restricted to in-frame clones and leaves out a portion. Here the sample spans some 190,000 clones, around 80% being singletons. Specimen: PBMCs or T cells enriched from blood (not recorded which). The source of these receptors is a man in his sixties who had been exposed to COVID-19.

This clone was counted once. DNA for the CDR3: TGCAGCGTTGCAGGAGTTAGCGGGAGTACAGATACGCAGTATTTT. It specifies CSVAGVSGSTDTQYF. The chain joins TRBV29-1 to TRBJ2-3, with 9 bases that match TRBD2. The V gene's germline CDR1 is SQVTM and CDR2 ANQGSEA. J lost 3 bases, V lost 4 bases, and 8 bases had no gene match. The CDR3 has 15 amino acids.

In its sample, this clone was seen a few times. The chain joins TRBV19 to TRBJ1-4; D is perhaps TRBD1 (5 bases). Trimming shortened V by 5 bases and J by 8 bases, and 27 bases separated the two germline ends. Germline V gene lookup returns CDR1 LNHDA and CDR2 SQIVND (reference sequence). The CDR3 is 18 amino acids. Here the CDR3 reads CASSHPGGVGPMAEKLFF. In DNA form, the CDR3 reads TGTGCCAGTAGTCACCCGGGAGGGGTAGGGCCCATGGCCGAAAAACTGTTTTTT.

The V and J genes are TRBV5-6 and TRBJ1-5; possibly TRBD1 for D (6 bases). The CDR3 runs 15 residues. With 2 bases removed from V and 0 bases from J, the gap between germline ends came to 9 bases. Germline V lookup: CDR1 SGHDT, CDR2 YYEEEE. The CDR3 loop reads CASSLAGHSNQPQHF. CDR3 in DNA: TGTGCCAGCAGCTTAGCGGGACATAGCAATCAGCCCCAGCATTTT. Based on the CDR3 plus reference TRBV5-6 and TRBJ1-5, the full variable domain is DAGVTQSPTHLIKTRGQQVTLRCSPKSGHDTVSWYQQALGQGPQFIFQYYEEEERQRGNFPDRFSGHQFPNYSSELNVNALLLGDSALYLCASSLAGHSNQPQHFGDGTRLSIL.

This chain uses TRBV5-8 with TRBJ2-2, with 9 bases that match TRBD2. CDR1 and CDR2 (germline): SGHTS, YDEGEE. V shed 0 bases, J shed 4 bases, and the junction held 16 bases outside the gene matches. The CDR3 runs to 20 residues. The CDR3, as DNA: TGTGCCAGCAGCTTGGCCCGGCGAAGCCGCGCGGGAGGGACCACCGGGGAGCTGTTTTTT. Its protein product is CASSLARRSRAGGTTGELFF.

This chain connects TRBV27 to TRBJ2-2, with 9 bases fitting TRBD1. CDR1 is MNHEY, CDR2 SMNVEV, per germline (reference sequence). This CDR3 has 13 residues. V lost 10 bases, J lost 4 bases, and 4 bases stayed unmatched. CDR3 region: CAIGQGITGELFF. In DNA form, the CDR3 reads TGTGCCATCGGACAGGGGATCACCGGGGAGCTGTTTTTT.

V usage is TRBV27 and J usage is TRBJ1-1; D might be TRBD1 (6 bases). The germline V gene encodes CDR1 MNHEY and CDR2 SMNVEV (reference sequence). Trimming cost V 3 bases and J 0 bases, with 8 bases left between them. The CDR3 has 14 amino acids. The CDR3 DNA follows: TGTGCCAGCAGTTTGGGGGCCATGAACACTGAAGCTTTCTTT. The encoded protein is CASSLGAMNTEAFF.

The sample holds many counts of this clone. The chain carries TRBV5-5 and TRBJ2-5; 13 positions match TRBD2. CDR1 SGHKS and CDR2 YYEKEE come from the germline V gene (reference sequence). The CDR3 extends over 16 amino acids. The V and J ends lost 6 bases and 5 bases, in that order; junction bases with no gene match: 10. The CDR3 DNA reads as TGTGCCAGCATCCCGGGACTAGCGGGATTTGGGGAGACCCAGTACTTC. Translating it yields CASIPGLAGFGETQYF.

The chain combines TRBV7-2 with TRBJ2-1; 10 bases line up with TRBD2. The CDR3 length is 16 residues. The germline CDR1 and CDR2 sequences are SGHTA and FQGNSA. V lost 2 bases to trimming and J lost 7 bases; unmatched junction nucleotides: 8. The DNA for the CDR3 is TGTGCCAGCAGCTTAAGTAGGGCTAGCGGGAGAAATGAGCAGTTCTTC. Protein sequence: CASSLSRASGRNEQFF.

The chain couples TRBV27 to TRBJ2-3, with TRBD2 identical over 8 bases. J was trimmed by 2 bases and V by 6 bases; bases with no gene match: 10. CDR1 is MNHEY and CDR2 is SMNVEV in the germline V gene (reference sequence). The CDR3 runs to 16 residues. DNA of the CDR3: TGTGCCAGCAGGCCCAGGCTAGCGGGTTACACAGATACGCAGTATTTT. Translating it yields CASRPRLAGYTDTQYF.

The gene calls are TRBV5-1 and TRBJ2-5; tentatively, D is TRBD2 (6 bases). The CDR3 consists of 14 residues. Germline V gene lookup returns CDR1 SGHRS and CDR2 YFSETQ. The V end lost 4 bases, the J end lost 5 bases, and 15 bases lay between the germline ends. The chain's CDR3 is CASSPLTSFETQYF. The CDR3 bases are TGCGCCAGCAGCCCTCTGACTAGTTTTGAGACCCAGTACTTC. The full variable domain, completed using reference TRBV5-1 and TRBJ2-5, is KAGVTQTPRYLIKTRGQQVTLSCSPISGHRSVSWYQQTPGQGLQFLFEYFSETQRNKGNFPGRFSGRQFSNSRSEMNVSTLELGDSALYLCASSPLTSFETQYFGPGTRLLVL.